The T cell receptor (beta chain) described here comes from a study of cytomegalovirus exposure and HLA in healthy donors. Study observations and caveats: The authors enumerated over 150 TCR beta chains as linked to cytomegalovirus. Later analysis identified several of the most significant clusters that appeared linked to common viral pathogens. Cytomegalovirus status, reportedly, was diagnosed with high specificity and sensitivity by the classifier. Per a prior analysis, the majority of TCR beta V segments were productive roughly 87% or roughly 30% of the time.

PCR was performed using 60 Vbeta and 13 Jbeta primers. Measured with immunoSEQ multiplex PCR; TCRdb has only the in-frame clones, and not every one. Here the sample table reports 150,000 to 200,000 clones. V lost 6 bases and J lost 4, with 15 bases in between. Germline V CDR1 and CDR2: ENHRY, SYGVKD. The CDR3 extends over 14 amino acids. On this clone: Its antigen is not identified.

The V gene is TRBV10-3, the J gene TRBJ1-1, with D perhaps TRBD1 (6 bases). Input material: PBMCs. This clonotype was obtained from a young man in good health and CMV-seronegative. This CDR3 is CAIRGGHSGTEAFF. The CDR3 region has the DNA TGTGCCATCAGGGGGGGGCATTCTGGCACTGAAGCTTTCTTT.